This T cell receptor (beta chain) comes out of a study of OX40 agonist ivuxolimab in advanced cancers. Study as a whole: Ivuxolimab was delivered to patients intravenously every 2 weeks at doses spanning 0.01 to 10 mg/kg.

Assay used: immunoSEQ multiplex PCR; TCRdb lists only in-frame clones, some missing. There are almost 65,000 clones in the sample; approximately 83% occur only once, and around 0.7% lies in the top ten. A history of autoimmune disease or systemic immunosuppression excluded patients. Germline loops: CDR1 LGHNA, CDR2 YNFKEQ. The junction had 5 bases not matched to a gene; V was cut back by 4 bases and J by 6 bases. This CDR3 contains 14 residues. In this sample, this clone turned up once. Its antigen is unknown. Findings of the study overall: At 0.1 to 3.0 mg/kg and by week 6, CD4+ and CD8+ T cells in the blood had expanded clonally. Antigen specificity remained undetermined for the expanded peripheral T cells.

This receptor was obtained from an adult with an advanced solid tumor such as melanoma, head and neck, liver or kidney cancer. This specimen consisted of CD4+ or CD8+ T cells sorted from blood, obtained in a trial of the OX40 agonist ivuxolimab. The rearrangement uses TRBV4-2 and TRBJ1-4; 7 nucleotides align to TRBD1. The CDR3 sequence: CASSRTGGYEKLFF. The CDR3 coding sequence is TGTGCCAGCAGCCGGACAGGAGGCTATGAAAAACTGTTTTTT.